This TCR beta chain was documented in a study of T cell repertoires in cytomegalovirus infection. Study-wide background: Public TCR beta signatures indicated both CMV infection and matching HLA type.

TCRdb reprocessed the reads with MiXCR, giving one entry per CDR3 protein. The sample carries 100,000 or so distinct CDR3 sequences, around 45% recorded once. This clonotype was detected a few times. The target antigen is unknown. Findings and caveats of the study: Dominating the ex vivo response were TCR beta clonotypes that were CMV-specific and HLA-C-restricted. Public TCR beta family frequency separated CMV-and-HLA carriers, including in an independent cohort.

This receptor was identified in a human donor in good health (CMV status not recorded). Some clones in this sample may be carry-over from other donors' samples. Sequencing used CD8+ T cells from cultured PBMCs, obtained from culture after CMV antigen stimulation.

The CDR3 region is CAISESFSGDEQFF. CDR3 DNA sequence: TGTGCCATCAGTGAGTCGTTCAGTGGGGATGAGCAGTTCTTC. The rearrangement links TRBV10-3 to TRBJ2-1; D uncertain. V lost 0 bases to trimming and J lost 8 bases, with 11 bases between them. From germline, CDR1 is ENHRY and CDR2 SYGVKD. CDR3 length: 14 residues.